These T cell receptor beta chains were read from a single sample in a study of blood T cell repertoires in COVID-19. Repertoires were generated with immunoSEQ multiplex PCR, while TCRdb's copy carries only in-frame clones and drops some. The data contain under 150,000 clones, about 80% of them seen just once; the ten biggest clones take up around 3.9%. Source material: PBMCs or T cells enriched from blood (not recorded which). The receptors come from a man aged 45-65 years in a cohort exposed to, infected with or recovered from COVID-19 (not recorded which). CDR3s include the opening cysteine and the closing phenylalanine or tryptophan. The D gene is left open where the match is weak. Only some rows state a clone size, as once, few, many or a class for expanded clones.

D gene: TRBD2
clone size: .
J gene: TRBJ2-5
V gene: TRBV5-6
CDR3 DNA: TGTGCCAGCAGCGGACCGGGACTAGTTTTTTTAGAGACCCAGTACTTC
CDR3 protein: CASSGPGLVFLETQYF

D gene: TRBD1
clone size: .
J gene: TRBJ1-6
V gene: TRBV19
CDR3 DNA: TGTGCCAGTACCGCCGGGGACAGAGTTAATTCACCCCTCCACTTT
CDR3 protein: CASTAGDRVNSPLHF

D gene: .
clone size: .
J gene: TRBJ1-3
V gene: TRBV6-1
CDR3 DNA: TGTGCCAGCAGTGGTAGGACAACCCTTGCTTACTCTGGAAACACCATATATTTT
CDR3 protein: CASSGRTTLAYSGNTIYF

D gene: TRBD1
clone size: .
J gene: TRBJ1-1
V gene: TRBV7-3
CDR3 DNA: TGTGCCAGCAGCGAACAGGGGTCCACTGAAGCTTTCTTT
CDR3 protein: CASSEQGSTEAFF

D gene: TRBD2
clone size: .
J gene: TRBJ2-1
V gene: TRBV6-2/TRBV6-3
CDR3 DNA: TGTGCCAGCAGTTACTCTGAGCGGGGGGGCCTGAATGAGCAGTTCTTC
CDR3 protein: CASSYSERGGLNEQFF

D gene: TRBD2
clone size: .
J gene: TRBJ2-3
V gene: TRBV7-9
CDR3 DNA: TGTGCCAGCAGCTCGGGACTAGCGCTTAGCACAGATACGCAGTATTTT
CDR3 protein: CASSSGLALSTDTQYF

D gene: .
clone size: few
J gene: TRBJ2-1
V gene: TRBV15
CDR3 DNA: TGTGCCACCAGCGGCCAGGGTGAGAATGAGCAGTTCTTC
CDR3 protein: CATSGQGENEQFF

D gene: TRBD2
clone size: .
J gene: TRBJ2-1
V gene: TRBV7-9
CDR3 DNA: TGTGCCAGCAGCTTTAGCGGGAGCTACAATGAGCAGTTCTTC
CDR3 protein: CASSFSGSYNEQFF

D gene: .
clone size: .
J gene: TRBJ2-1
V gene: TRBV27
CDR3 DNA: TGTGCCAGCAGTGTCGGGAGTGAGTACAATGAGCAGTTCTTC
CDR3 protein: CASSVGSEYNEQFF

D gene: TRBD1
clone size: few
J gene: TRBJ1-6
V gene: TRBV5-4
CDR3 DNA: TGTGCCAGCAGCTTGGCGCCGGGACAGGGGATTTCACCCCTCCACTTT
CDR3 protein: CASSLAPGQGISPLHF

D gene: .
clone size: .
J gene: TRBJ1-6
V gene: TRBV7-8
CDR3 DNA: TGTGCCAGCAGATTTCTGGGGGGGGGTTCACCCCTCCACTTT
CDR3 protein: CASRFLGGGSPLHF

D gene: .
clone size: .
J gene: TRBJ2-1
V gene: TRBV5-6
CDR3 DNA: TGTGCCAGCAGCTTGGCCGCGGACTACAACTACAATGAGCAGTTCTTC
CDR3 protein: CASSLAADYNYNEQFF

D gene: TRBD1
clone size: .
J gene: TRBJ2-3
V gene: TRBV5-1
CDR3 DNA: TGCGCCAGCAGCTTGCAGGGGGCAGATACGCAGTATTTT
CDR3 protein: CASSLQGADTQYF

D gene: TRBD2
clone size: .
J gene: TRBJ2-3
V gene: TRBV19
CDR3 DNA: TGTGCCAGTAGTACGCGGACTAGCGGGAGGCCAGATACGCAGTATTTT
CDR3 protein: CASSTRTSGRPDTQYF

D gene: TRBD2
clone size: .
J gene: TRBJ2-1
V gene: TRBV28
CDR3 DNA: TGTGCCAGCTTAACTAGCGGGAGTCACAATGAGCAGTTCTTC
CDR3 protein: CASLTSGSHNEQFF

D gene: TRBD1
clone size: .
J gene: TRBJ2-7
V gene: TRBV27
CDR3 DNA: TGTGCCAGTGGGACAGGGGCCTACGAGCAGTACTTC
CDR3 protein: CASGTGAYEQYF

D gene: .
clone size: .
J gene: TRBJ1-1
V gene: TRBV30
CDR3 DNA: TGTGCCTGGACAGTTATGAACACTGAAGCTTTCTTT
CDR3 protein: CAWTVMNTEAFF

D gene: .
clone size: .
J gene: TRBJ1-2
V gene: TRBV29-1
CDR3 DNA: TGCAGCGTTGGAGCCCCCGGGGCAGGGGACTATGGCTACACCTTC
CDR3 protein: CSVGAPGAGDYGYTF

D gene: .
clone size: .
J gene: TRBJ1-5
V gene: TRBV4-3
CDR3 DNA: TGCGCCAGCAGCCCAGGACTGACCAGCGTCCCCAATCAGCCCCAGCATTTT
CDR3 protein: CASSPGLTSVPNQPQHF

D gene: .
clone size: .
J gene: TRBJ1-2
V gene: TRBV4-1
CDR3 DNA: TGCGCCAGCAGCCCTGACAGGCGCTATGGCTACACCTTC
CDR3 protein: CASSPDRRYGYTF

D gene: .
clone size: few
J gene: TRBJ1-1
V gene: TRBV27
CDR3 DNA: TGTGCCAGCAGTTACTCAGGTAACACTGAAGCTTTCTTT
CDR3 protein: CASSYSGNTEAFF

D gene: TRBD2
clone size: .
J gene: TRBJ2-1
V gene: TRBV11-2
CDR3 DNA: TGTGCCAGCAGCTGGGCGGGAGGTGGAAATGAGCAGTTCTTC
CDR3 protein: CASSWAGGGNEQFF

D gene: .
clone size: .
J gene: TRBJ2-4
V gene: TRBV18
CDR3 DNA: TGTGCCAGCAGCCTCGGCGGAGCGGACATTCAGTACTTC
CDR3 protein: CASSLGGADIQYF

D gene: .
clone size: .
J gene: TRBJ2-1
V gene: TRBV5-1
CDR3 DNA: TGCGCCAGCAGCCCTCGACTAGTTCCGAATGAGCAGTTCTTC
CDR3 protein: CASSPRLVPNEQFF

D gene: .
clone size: few
J gene: TRBJ1-1
V gene: TRBV13
CDR3 DNA: TGTGCCACGGTCGCACAGGGAAAGAACACTGAAGCTTTCTTT
CDR3 protein: CATVAQGKNTEAFF

D gene: TRBD2
clone size: .
J gene: TRBJ2-1
V gene: TRBV2
CDR3 DNA: TGTGCCAGCAGTGTAAGGACTAGCGGGATCGATGAGCAGTTCTTC
CDR3 protein: CASSVRTSGIDEQFF

D gene: .
clone size: .
J gene: TRBJ1-4
V gene: TRBV2
CDR3 DNA: TGTGCCAGCAGTGTACAGGGATCCGCTAATGAAAAACTGTTTTTT
CDR3 protein: CASSVQGSANEKLFF

D gene: .
clone size: .
J gene: TRBJ1-1
V gene: TRBV13
CDR3 DNA: TGTGCCAGCAGCGGGCCGACAGGAGCTGGGACTGAAGCTTTCTTT
CDR3 protein: CASSGPTGAGTEAFF

D gene: .
clone size: .
J gene: TRBJ2-1
V gene: TRBV25-1
CDR3 DNA: TGTGCCAGCAGTGGCCTTTTCGTAGCTAGCTCCTACAATGAGCAGTTCTTC
CDR3 protein: CASSGLFVASSYNEQFF

D gene: .
clone size: .
J gene: TRBJ1-6
V gene: TRBV6-5
CDR3 DNA: TGTGCCAGCAGTTACTCGACCCAGGGCGATTCACCCCTCCACTTT
CDR3 protein: CASSYSTQGDSPLHF

D gene: .
clone size: .
J gene: TRBJ2-2
V gene: TRBV5-1
CDR3 DNA: TGCGCCAGCAGCTTGGGAGGAAACACCGGGGAGCTGTTTTTT
CDR3 protein: CASSLGGNTGELFF

D gene: TRBD1
clone size: .
J gene: TRBJ1-5
V gene: TRBV3-1/TRBV3-2
CDR3 DNA: TGTGCCAGCAGCCCCGACAGGGACCAGCCCCAGCATTTT
CDR3 protein: CASSPDRDQPQHF

D gene: .
clone size: .
J gene: TRBJ1-5
V gene: TRBV4-1
CDR3 DNA: TGCGCCAGCAGCCCCCTCCAGGGTAGCAATCAGCCCCAGCATTTT
CDR3 protein: CASSPLQGSNQPQHF

D gene: TRBD1
clone size: .
J gene: TRBJ1-1
V gene: TRBV25-1
CDR3 DNA: TGTGCCAGCAGTGGTTCGACAGGGGTCAGTGAAGCTTTCTTT
CDR3 protein: CASSGSTGVSEAFF

D gene: .
clone size: .
J gene: TRBJ1-1
V gene: TRBV7-8
CDR3 DNA: TGTGCCAGCAGCTCCAGGGAGGGAGAGACTGAAGCTTTCTTT
CDR3 protein: CASSSREGETEAFF

D gene: .
clone size: .
J gene: TRBJ2-7
V gene: TRBV30
CDR3 DNA: TGTGCCTGGAGTGTAGGAAGCGTCGCCGAGCAGTACTTC
CDR3 protein: CAWSVGSVAEQYF

D gene: .
clone size: .
J gene: TRBJ1-1
V gene: TRBV25-1
CDR3 DNA: TGTGCCAGCAGTGAATCATTCGGGCAGGGAACAGCTGAAGCTTTCTTT
CDR3 protein: CASSESFGQGTAEAFF

D gene: .
clone size: .
J gene: TRBJ2-7
V gene: TRBV21-1
CDR3 DNA: TGTGCCAGCAGCAAAGTTCGGGCGGGGACTAGCGGGTCTTGGAAGTACTTC
CDR3 protein: CASSKVRAGTSGSWKYF

D gene: .
clone size: .
J gene: TRBJ1-2
V gene: TRBV28
CDR3 DNA: TGTGCCAGCAGTCCCGGGAGCGCCTATGGCTACACCTTC
CDR3 protein: CASSPGSAYGYTF

D gene: .
clone size: few
J gene: TRBJ2-1
V gene: TRBV18
CDR3 DNA: TGTGCCAGCTCACCCGCTGCGCCGGAGCAGTTCTTC
CDR3 protein: CASSPAAPEQFF

D gene: TRBD2
clone size: .
J gene: TRBJ2-1
V gene: TRBV11-2
CDR3 DNA: TGTGCCAGCAGAGGACTAGCGGGAGGGCCTCGAGAGCAGTTCTTC
CDR3 protein: CASRGLAGGPREQFF

D gene: .
clone size: .
J gene: TRBJ1-1
V gene: TRBV2
CDR3 DNA: TGTGCCAGCAGTGAAACAGGGTACACTGAAGCTTTCTTT
CDR3 protein: CASSETGYTEAFF

D gene: .
clone size: .
J gene: TRBJ1-2
V gene: TRBV11-2
CDR3 DNA: TGTGCCAGCAGCTTAGCGTCTACAATCCTGGGAGGCTATGGCTACACCTTC
CDR3 protein: CASSLASTILGGYGYTF

D gene: .
clone size: few
J gene: TRBJ1-3
V gene: TRBV6-5
CDR3 DNA: TGTGCCAGCAGTTACGACCCTAGTAACTCTGGAAACACCATATATTTT
CDR3 protein: CASSYDPSNSGNTIYF

D gene: .
clone size: once
J gene: TRBJ2-1
V gene: TRBV6-5
CDR3 DNA: TGTGCCAGCAGCCCCCTCAAGCGCTCCTACAATGAGCAGTTCTTC
CDR3 protein: CASSPLKRSYNEQFF

D gene: .
clone size: .
J gene: TRBJ1-1
V gene: TRBV20-1
CDR3 DNA: TGCAGTGCTAGTAAGGAGCCCCCCCCCACTGAAGCTTTCTTT
CDR3 protein: CSASKEPPPTEAFF

D gene: TRBD1
clone size: .
J gene: TRBJ2-2
V gene: TRBV5-1
CDR3 DNA: TGCGCCAGCAGCTTGGCAGGGGGCGGAATCACCGGGGAGCTGTTTTTT
CDR3 protein: CASSLAGGGITGELFF

D gene: .
clone size: .
J gene: TRBJ1-2
V gene: TRBV4-3
CDR3 DNA: TGCGCCAGCAGCCCGACAGGAACGAGTCATGGCTACACCTTC
CDR3 protein: CASSPTGTSHGYTF

D gene: TRBD2
clone size: .
J gene: TRBJ2-2
V gene: TRBV11-2
CDR3 DNA: TGTGCCAGCAGCCCCCGGGGGGTAGGAGCCGGGGAGCTGTTTTTT
CDR3 protein: CASSPRGVGAGELFF

D gene: TRBD2
clone size: .
J gene: TRBJ2-3
V gene: TRBV7-9
CDR3 DNA: TGTGCCAGCAGCTTACCTAGCGGGAGCTCAGATACGCAGTATTTT
CDR3 protein: CASSLPSGSSDTQYF

D gene: TRBD2
clone size: .
J gene: TRBJ2-1
V gene: TRBV18
CDR3 DNA: TGTGCCAGCTCACCCGGACTAGCGGCGAACAATGAGCAGTTCTTC
CDR3 protein: CASSPGLAANNEQFF

D gene: .
clone size: .
J gene: TRBJ2-3
V gene: TRBV15
CDR3 DNA: TGTGCCACCAGCGAGAGGCGGGAAATAGATACGCAGTATTTT
CDR3 protein: CATSERREIDTQYF

D gene: TRBD1
clone size: .
J gene: TRBJ1-1
V gene: TRBV12-3/TRBV12-4
CDR3 DNA: TGTGCCAGCAGTTTAAGGGACAGAGAAGCTTTCTTT
CDR3 protein: CASSLRDREAFF

D gene: .
clone size: .
J gene: TRBJ1-1
V gene: TRBV6-6
CDR3 DNA: TGTGCCAGCACCCGGGGGGGGACGGGCACTGAAGCTTTCTTT
CDR3 protein: CASTRGGTGTEAFF

D gene: TRBD1
clone size: .
J gene: TRBJ2-7
V gene: TRBV7-2
CDR3 DNA: TGTGCCAGCAGAAGACGGACAGGGGGGAGCTCCTACGAGCAGTACTTC
CDR3 protein: CASRRRTGGSSYEQYF